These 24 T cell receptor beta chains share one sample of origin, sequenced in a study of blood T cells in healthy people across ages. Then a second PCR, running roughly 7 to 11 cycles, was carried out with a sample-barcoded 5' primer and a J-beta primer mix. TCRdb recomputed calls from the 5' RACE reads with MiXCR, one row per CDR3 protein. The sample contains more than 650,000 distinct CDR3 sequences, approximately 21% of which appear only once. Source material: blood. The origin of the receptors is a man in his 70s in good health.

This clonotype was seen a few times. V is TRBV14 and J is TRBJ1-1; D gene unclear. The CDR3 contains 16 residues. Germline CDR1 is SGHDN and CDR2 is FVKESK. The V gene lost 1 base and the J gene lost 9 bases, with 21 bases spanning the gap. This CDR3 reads CASSQVSRSIRNKAFF. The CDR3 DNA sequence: TGTGCCAGCAGCCAAGTAAGCAGGAGTATAAGGAACAAAGCTTTCTTT. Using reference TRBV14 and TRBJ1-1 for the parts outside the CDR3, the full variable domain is EAGVTQFPSHSVIEKGQTVTLRCDPISGHDNLYWYRRVMGKEIKFLLHFVKESKQDESGMPNNRFLAERTGGTYSTLKVQPAELEDSGVYFCASSQVSRSIRNKAFFGQGTRLTVV.

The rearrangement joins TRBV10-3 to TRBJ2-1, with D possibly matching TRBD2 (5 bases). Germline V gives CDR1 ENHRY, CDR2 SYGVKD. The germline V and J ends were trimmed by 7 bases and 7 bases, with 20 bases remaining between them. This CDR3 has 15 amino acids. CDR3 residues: CAIKSVRERENEQFF. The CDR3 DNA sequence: TGTGCCATCAAAAGCGTGAGGGAGAGGGAGAATGAGCAGTTCTTC.

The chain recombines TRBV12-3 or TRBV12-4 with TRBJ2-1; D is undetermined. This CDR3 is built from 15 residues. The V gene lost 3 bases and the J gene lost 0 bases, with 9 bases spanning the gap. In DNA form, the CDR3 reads TGTGCCAGCAGTTTCTTAACGAGCTCCTACAATGAGCAGTTCTTC. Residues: CASSFLTSSYNEQFF.

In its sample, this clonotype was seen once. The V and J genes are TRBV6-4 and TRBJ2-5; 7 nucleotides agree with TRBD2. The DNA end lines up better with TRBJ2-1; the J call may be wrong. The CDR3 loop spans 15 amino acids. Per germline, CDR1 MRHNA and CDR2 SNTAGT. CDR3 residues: CASSDSGGPIGEQFF. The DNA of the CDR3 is TGTGCCAGCAGTGACTCGGGAGGGCCGATAGGTGAGCAGTTCTTC.

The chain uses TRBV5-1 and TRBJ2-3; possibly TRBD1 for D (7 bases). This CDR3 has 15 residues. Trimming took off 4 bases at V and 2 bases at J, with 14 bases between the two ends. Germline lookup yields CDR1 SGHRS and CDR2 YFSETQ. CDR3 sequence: CASSVPRGDTDTQYF. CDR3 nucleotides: TGCGCCAGCAGCGTCCCCAGGGGGGACACAGATACGCAGTATTTT.

The CDR3 DNA follows: TGTGCCAGCAGTTACCGCCAAGAGACCCAGTACTTC. Residues: CASSYRQETQYF. The chain combines TRBV6-2 or TRBV6-3 with TRBJ2-5; D gene uncertain. Germline-derived CDR1 and CDR2 are MNHEY and SVGEGT. The CDR3 totals 12 residues. Trimming took 2 bases from V and 1 from J, leaving 2 bases between them.

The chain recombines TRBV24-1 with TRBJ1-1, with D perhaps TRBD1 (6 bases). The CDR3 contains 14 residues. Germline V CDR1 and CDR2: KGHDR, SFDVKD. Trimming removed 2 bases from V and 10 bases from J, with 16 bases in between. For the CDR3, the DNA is TGTGCCACCAGTGATTCGAGGGGGGGCCGACGAGCTTTCTTT. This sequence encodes CATSDSRGGRRAFF.

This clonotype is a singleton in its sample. The CDR3: CASSLAGAALNNEQFF. CDR3 coding DNA: TGTGCCAGCAGCTTAGCGGGGGCAGCTCTGAACAATGAGCAGTTCTTC. This chain links TRBV7-2 with TRBJ2-1; D is perhaps TRBD1 (6 bases). This CDR3 is built from 16 residues. Trimming removed 0 bases from V and 5 bases from J, with 14 bases in between. CDR1 SGHTA and CDR2 FQGNSA come from the germline V gene.

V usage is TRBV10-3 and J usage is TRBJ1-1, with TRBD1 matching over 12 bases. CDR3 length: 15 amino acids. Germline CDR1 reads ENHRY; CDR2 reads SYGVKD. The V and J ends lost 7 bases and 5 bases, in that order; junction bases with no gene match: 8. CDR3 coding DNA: TGTGCCATCACCGGGACAGGGGGCAAGGGAACTGAAGCTTTCTTT. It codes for CAITGTGGKGTEAFF.

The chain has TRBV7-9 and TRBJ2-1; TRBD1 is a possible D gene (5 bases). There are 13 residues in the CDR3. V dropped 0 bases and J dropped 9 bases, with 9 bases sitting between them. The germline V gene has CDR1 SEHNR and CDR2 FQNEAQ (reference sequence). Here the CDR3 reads CASSLAQGTEQFF. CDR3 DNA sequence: TGTGCCAGCAGCTTAGCGCAGGGCACTGAGCAGTTCTTC.

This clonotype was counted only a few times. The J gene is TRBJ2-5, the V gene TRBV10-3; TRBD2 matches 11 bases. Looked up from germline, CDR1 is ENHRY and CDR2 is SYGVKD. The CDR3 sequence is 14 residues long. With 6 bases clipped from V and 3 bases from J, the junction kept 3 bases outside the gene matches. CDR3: CAIRGTSGEETQYF. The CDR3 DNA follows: TGTGCCATCAGGGGGACTAGCGGTGAAGAGACCCAGTACTTC.

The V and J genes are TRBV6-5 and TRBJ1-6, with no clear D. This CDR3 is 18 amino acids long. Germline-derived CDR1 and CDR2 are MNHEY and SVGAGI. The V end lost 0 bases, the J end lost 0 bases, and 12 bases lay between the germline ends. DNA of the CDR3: TGTGCCAGCAGTTACTCGAAGCCAGAGAGCTCCTATAATTCACCCCTCCACTTT. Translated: CASSYSKPESSYNSPLHF.

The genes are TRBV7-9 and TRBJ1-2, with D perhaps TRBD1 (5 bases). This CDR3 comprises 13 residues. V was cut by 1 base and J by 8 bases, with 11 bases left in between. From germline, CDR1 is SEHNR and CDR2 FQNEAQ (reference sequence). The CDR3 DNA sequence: TGTGCCAGCAGCTTAGAGGCAGGGCGAGGCTACACCTTC. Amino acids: CASSLEAGRGYTF.

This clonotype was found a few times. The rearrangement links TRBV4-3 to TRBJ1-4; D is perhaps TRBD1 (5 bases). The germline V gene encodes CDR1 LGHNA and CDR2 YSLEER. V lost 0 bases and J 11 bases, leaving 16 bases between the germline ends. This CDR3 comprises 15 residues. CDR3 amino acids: CASSQDRAGRGKLFF. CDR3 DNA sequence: TGCGCCAGCAGCCAAGATCGGGCAGGGAGAGGGAAACTGTTTTTT.

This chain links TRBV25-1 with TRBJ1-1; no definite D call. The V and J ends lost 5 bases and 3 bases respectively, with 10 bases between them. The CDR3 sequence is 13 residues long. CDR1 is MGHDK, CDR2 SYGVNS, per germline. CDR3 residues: CASSLGAYTEAFF. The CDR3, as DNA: TGTGCCAGCAGTCTCGGCGCGTACACTGAAGCTTTCTTT.

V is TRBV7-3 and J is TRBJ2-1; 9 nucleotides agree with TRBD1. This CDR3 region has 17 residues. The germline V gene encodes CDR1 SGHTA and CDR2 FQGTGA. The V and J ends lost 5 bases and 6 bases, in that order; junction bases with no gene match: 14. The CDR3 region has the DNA TGTGCCAGCAGCCTCCTTTCGACCGGGACAGGGCTCAATGAGCAGTTCTTC. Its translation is CASSLLSTGTGLNEQFF.

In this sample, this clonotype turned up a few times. In DNA form, the CDR3 reads TGTGCCATCAGTGAGTCGAACTTCAGCCCAGATACGCAGTATTTT. It encodes CAISESNFSPDTQYF. The chain couples TRBV10-3 to TRBJ2-3, with no clear D. The V and J ends lost 0 bases and 4 bases respectively, with 11 bases between them. From germline, CDR1 is ENHRY and CDR2 SYGVKD. The CDR3 runs 15 residues.

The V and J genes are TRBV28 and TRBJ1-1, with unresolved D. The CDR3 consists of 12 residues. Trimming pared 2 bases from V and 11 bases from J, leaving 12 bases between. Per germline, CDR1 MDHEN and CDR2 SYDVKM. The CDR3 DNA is TGTGCCAGCAGTTTACTACGGTCTACTGCTTTCTTT. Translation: CASSLLRSTAFF. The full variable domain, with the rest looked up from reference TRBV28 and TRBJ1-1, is DVKVTQSSRYLVKRTGEKVFLECVQDMDHENMFWYRQDPGLGLRLIYFSYDVKMKEKGDIPEGYSVSREKKERFSLILESASTNQTSMYLCASSLLRSTAFFGQGTRLTVV.

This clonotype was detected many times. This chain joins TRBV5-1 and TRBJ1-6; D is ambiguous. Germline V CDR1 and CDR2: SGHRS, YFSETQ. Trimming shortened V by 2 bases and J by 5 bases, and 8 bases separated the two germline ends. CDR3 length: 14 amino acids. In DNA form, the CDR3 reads TGCGCCAGCAGCTTCGGCGGCGATAATTCACCCCTCCACTTT. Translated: CASSFGGDNSPLHF.

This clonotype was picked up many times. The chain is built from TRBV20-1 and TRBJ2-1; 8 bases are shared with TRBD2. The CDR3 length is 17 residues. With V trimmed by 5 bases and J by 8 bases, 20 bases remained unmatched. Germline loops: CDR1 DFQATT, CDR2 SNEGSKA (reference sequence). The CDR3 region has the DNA TGCAGTGCTTTCTCCCTCAGAGTAGACCGGCGGGGGGATGAGCAGTTCTTC. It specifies CSAFSLRVDRRGDEQFF.

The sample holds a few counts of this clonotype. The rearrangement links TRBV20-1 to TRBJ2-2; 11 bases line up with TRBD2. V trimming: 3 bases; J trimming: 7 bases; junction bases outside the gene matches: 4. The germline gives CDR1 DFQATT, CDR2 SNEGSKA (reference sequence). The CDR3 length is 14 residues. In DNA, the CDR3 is TGCAGTGCTAGGCTAGCGGGGGGATTCGGGGAGCTGTTTTTT. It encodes CSARLAGGFGELFF.

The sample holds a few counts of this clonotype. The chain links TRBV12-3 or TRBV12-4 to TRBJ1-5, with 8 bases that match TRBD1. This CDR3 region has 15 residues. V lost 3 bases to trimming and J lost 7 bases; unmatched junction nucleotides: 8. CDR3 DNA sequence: TGTGCCAGCAGTTTTAGGCAGGGGGCGAGGCAGCCCCAGCATTTT. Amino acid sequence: CASSFRQGARQPQHF.

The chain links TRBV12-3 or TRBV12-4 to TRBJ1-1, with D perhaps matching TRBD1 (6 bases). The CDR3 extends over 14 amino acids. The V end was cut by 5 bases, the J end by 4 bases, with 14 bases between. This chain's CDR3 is CASSPYRDGTEAFF. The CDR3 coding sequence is TGTGCCAGCAGTCCATACAGGGATGGCACTGAAGCTTTCTTT.

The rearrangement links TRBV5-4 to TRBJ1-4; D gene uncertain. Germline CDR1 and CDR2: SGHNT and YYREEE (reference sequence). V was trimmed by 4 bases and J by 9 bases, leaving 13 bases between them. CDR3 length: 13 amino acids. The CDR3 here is CASSPYRTKKLFF. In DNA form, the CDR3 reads TGTGCCAGCAGCCCATACCGGACCAAAAAACTGTTTTTT.